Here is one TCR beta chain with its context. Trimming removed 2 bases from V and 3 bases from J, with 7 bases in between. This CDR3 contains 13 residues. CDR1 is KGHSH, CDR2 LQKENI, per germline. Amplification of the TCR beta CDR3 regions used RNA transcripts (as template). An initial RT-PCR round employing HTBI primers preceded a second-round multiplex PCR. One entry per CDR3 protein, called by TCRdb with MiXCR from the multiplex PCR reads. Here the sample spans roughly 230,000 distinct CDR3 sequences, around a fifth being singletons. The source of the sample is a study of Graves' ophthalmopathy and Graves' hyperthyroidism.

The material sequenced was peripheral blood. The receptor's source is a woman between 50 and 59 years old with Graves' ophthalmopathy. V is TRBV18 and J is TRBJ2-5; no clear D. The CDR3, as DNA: TGTGCCAGCTCACCAAGCAGAAAAGAGACCCAGTACTTC. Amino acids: CASSPSRKETQYF.